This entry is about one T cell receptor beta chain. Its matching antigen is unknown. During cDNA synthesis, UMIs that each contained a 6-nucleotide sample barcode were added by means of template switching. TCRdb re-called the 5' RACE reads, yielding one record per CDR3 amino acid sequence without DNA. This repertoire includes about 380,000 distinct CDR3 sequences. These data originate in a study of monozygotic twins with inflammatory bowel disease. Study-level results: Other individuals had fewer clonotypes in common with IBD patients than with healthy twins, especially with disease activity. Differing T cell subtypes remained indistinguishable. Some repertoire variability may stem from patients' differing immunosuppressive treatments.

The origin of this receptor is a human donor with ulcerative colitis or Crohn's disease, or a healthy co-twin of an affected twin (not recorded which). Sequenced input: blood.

The CDR3 loop is CATSDAGQVNNEQFF. The rearrangement links TRBV24-1 to TRBJ2-1; TCRdb indicates TRBD1, and absent DNA this call remains unverified. CDR3 length equals 15 residues. Germline values: CDR1 KGHDR, CDR2 SFDVKD.